These 8 T cell receptor beta chains were all obtained from the same sample, sequenced in a study of T-cell reconstitution after alpha-beta-depleted transplantation in children (dated by TCRdb to 2015 to 2016). The treatment or condition label on this specimen signifies: allogeneic hematopoietic cell transplantation with graft depleted of TCRalphabeta T cells and CD19 B cells. Receptor libraries were prepared by PCR. These reads were obtained on an Illumina HiSeq 2500. To normalize quantification of the TCRbeta repertoire, the TCR libraries were built with molecular barcoding that relied on unique molecular identifiers. TCRdb cleaned the public reads at Q25 with fastp, built clones with MiXCR and kept in-frame beta chains. Each CDR3 protein gets just one entry, which takes the most common genes and DNA from the rows behind it. The sample table lists under 450,000 distinct CDR3 sequences, 15% to 20% of them with a count of one. Under 30% of the sample is in the top ten clones.

Sequencing used PBMCs, mostly from graft donor cells, obtained 360 days after TCRalphabeta/CD19-depleted stem cell transplant. The receptor set was obtained from a boy in the first two years of life who had a stem cell transplant for Wiskott-Aldrich syndrome, so the T cells may come from the graft donor.

The V call is TRBV2, the J call TRBJ2-1, with D uncertain. Germline-derived CDR1 and CDR2 are SNHLY and FYNNEI. The CDR3 is 16 amino acids. Deletions cut 6 bases from V and 7 bases from J, with 22 bases between. The CDR3 loop is CASRTDGPPDGNEQFF. The CDR3 region has the DNA TGTGCCAGCAGGACGGACGGACCTCCGGACGGGAATGAGCAGTTCTTC.

This rearrangement joins TRBV29-1 to TRBJ2-7; D is perhaps TRBD2 (6 bases). This CDR3 has 14 residues. V was clipped by 0 bases and J by 3 bases, with 12 bases between them. Germline-derived CDR1 and CDR2 are SQVTM and ANQGSEA. CDR3: CSVEDRLASYEQYF. The DNA for the CDR3 is TGCAGCGTTGAAGATAGGCTAGCGAGCTACGAGCAGTACTTC.

This chain connects TRBV29-1 to TRBJ2-5, with 10 positions matching TRBD1. The CDR3 has 13 residues. CDR1 SQVTM and CDR2 ANQGSEA come from the germline V gene. Unmatched junction bases numbered 10, after V lost 7 bases and J lost 8 bases. The CDR3 region is CSALPGQGDTQYF. The CDR3 DNA reads TGCAGCGCCCTCCCCGGACAGGGGGATACCCAGTACTTC.

This chain uses TRBV4-2 with TRBJ2-1; 7 nucleotides match TRBD2. The CDR3 loop spans 20 amino acids. Germline V CDR1 and CDR2: LGHNA, YNFKEQ. The junction had 23 bases not matched to a gene; V was cut back by 6 bases and J by 3 bases. The CDR3 loop reads CASSPTSSGTIRDGYNEQFF. Written as DNA, the CDR3 is TGTGCCAGCAGTCCGACCTCTTCCGGGACTATACGGGATGGCTACAATGAGCAGTTCTTC.

CDR3 coding DNA: TGTGCCAGCTCACCGTTACAGGGCCCGAACACCGGGGAGCTGTTTTTT. It codes for CASSPLQGPNTGELFF. V usage is TRBV18 and J usage is TRBJ2-2; TRBD1 is a possible D gene (6 bases). Germline CDR1 reads KGHSH; CDR2 reads LQKENI. The CDR3 is made up of 16 amino acids. The V end lost 3 bases, the J end lost 0 bases, and 11 bases lay between the germline ends. The full variable domain, completed using reference TRBV18 and TRBJ2-2, is NAGVMQNPRHLVRRRGQEARLRCSPMKGHSHVYWYRQLPEEGLKFMVYLQKENIIDESGMPKERFSAEFPKEGPSILRIQQVVRGDSAAYFCASSPLQGPNTGELFFGEGSRLTVL.

The sample holds a few counts of this clonotype. This chain connects TRBV7-6 to TRBJ1-6, with D possibly TRBD1 on 5 matching bases. The CDR3 sequence is 14 residues long. Per germline, CDR1 SGHVS and CDR2 FNYEAQ. V lost 0 bases and J lost 10, with 10 bases in between. In DNA form, the CDR3 reads TGTGCCAGCAGCTTAGCCCTAAGGGGCTCACCCCTCCACTTT. This encodes CASSLALRGSPLHF.

A few counts support this clonotype. V and J are TRBV11-2 and TRBJ2-2; 10 nucleotides match TRBD2. Trimming took 3 bases from V and 3 from J; bases not matched to a gene: 19. CDR3 size: 21 residues. Germline-derived CDR1 and CDR2 are SGHAT and FQNNGV. CDR3 in amino acids: CASSFPFGQSKREGDTGELFF. CDR3 bases: TGTGCCAGCAGCTTCCCCTTCGGACAGTCGAAGCGGGAGGGCGACACCGGGGAGCTGTTTTTT.

A few counts support this clonotype. The J gene is TRBJ2-7, the V gene TRBV7-2; D is unresolved. The CDR3 totals 15 residues. Deletions cut 2 bases from V and 2 bases from J, with 13 bases between. Germline loops: CDR1 SGHTA, CDR2 FQGNSA. CDR3 sequence: CASSLQLGEAYEQYF. In nucleotides, the CDR3 is TGTGCCAGCAGCTTACAATTGGGCGAGGCCTACGAGCAGTACTTC.